This T cell receptor beta chain was documented in a study of chemoradiotherapy in HPV16-positive cancers. Study results and caveats: Functional assays defining HPV-specific T cells used only a couple of HPV16-positive patients. Better recurrence-free survival went with HPV-responsive T-cell expansion in HPV16-positive patients. Non-HPV-specific T cells did not expand in tumors during treatment, whereas candidate HPV-specific clones and E7-related motifs did.

Repertoires were sampled repeatedly during chemoradiotherapy. Trimming stripped 0 bases from V and 5 bases from J, with 11 bases between. Germline CDR1 reads LNHNV; CDR2 reads YYDKDF (reference sequence). The CDR3 has 15 amino acids. In regard to this clone: The antigen remains undetermined.

The data were produced by immunoSEQ multiplex PCR, yet TCRdb's version contains in-frame clones alone and is incomplete. The sample holds about 12,000 clones, around 91% seen once. The receptor was derived from a human donor with HPV-associated anogenital cancer. J is TRBJ1-5 and V is TRBV15; the D gene is possibly TRBD1 (5 bases). This specimen was acquired from a patient who underwent chemoradiotherapy. The DNA for the CDR3 is TGTGCCACCAGCAGAGATCGAGGGGACTATCAGCCCCAGCATTTT. Its translation: CATSRDRGDYQPQHF.